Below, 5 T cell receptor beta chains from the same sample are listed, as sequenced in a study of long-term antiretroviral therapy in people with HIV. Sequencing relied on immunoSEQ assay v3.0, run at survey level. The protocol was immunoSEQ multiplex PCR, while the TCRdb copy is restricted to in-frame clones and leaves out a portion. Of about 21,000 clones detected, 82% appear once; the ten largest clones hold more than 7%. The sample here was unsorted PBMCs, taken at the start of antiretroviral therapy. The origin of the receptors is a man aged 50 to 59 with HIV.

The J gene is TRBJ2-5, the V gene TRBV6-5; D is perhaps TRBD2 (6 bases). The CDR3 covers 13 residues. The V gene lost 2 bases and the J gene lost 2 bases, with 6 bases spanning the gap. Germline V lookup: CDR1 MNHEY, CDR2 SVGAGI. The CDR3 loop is CASSYGGQETQYF. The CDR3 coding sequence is TGTGCCAGCAGTTACGGGGGGCAAGAGACCCAGTACTTC.

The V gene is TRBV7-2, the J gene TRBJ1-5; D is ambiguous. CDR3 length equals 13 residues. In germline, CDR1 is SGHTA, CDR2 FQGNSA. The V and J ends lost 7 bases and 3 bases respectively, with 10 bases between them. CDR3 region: CASTYEANQPQHF. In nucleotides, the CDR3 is TGTGCCAGCACTTACGAAGCCAATCAGCCCCAGCATTTT.

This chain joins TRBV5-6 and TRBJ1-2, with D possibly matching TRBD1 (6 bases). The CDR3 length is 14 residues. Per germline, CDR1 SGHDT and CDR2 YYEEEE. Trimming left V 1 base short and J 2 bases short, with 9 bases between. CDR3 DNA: TGTGCCAGCAGCTTGTACACAGGGAACTATGGCTACACCTTC. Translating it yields CASSLYTGNYGYTF.

The CDR3 DNA is TGCGCCAGCAGCCAAAACGACGGCGGGAGGATCTACAATGAGCAGTTCTTC. Residues: CASSQNDGGRIYNEQFF. The chain couples TRBV4-3 to TRBJ2-1; 8 nucleotides line up with TRBD2. V trimming: 2 bases; J trimming: 3 bases; junction bases outside the gene matches: 9. Germline CDR1 LGHNA, CDR2 YSLEER. The CDR3 consists of 17 residues.

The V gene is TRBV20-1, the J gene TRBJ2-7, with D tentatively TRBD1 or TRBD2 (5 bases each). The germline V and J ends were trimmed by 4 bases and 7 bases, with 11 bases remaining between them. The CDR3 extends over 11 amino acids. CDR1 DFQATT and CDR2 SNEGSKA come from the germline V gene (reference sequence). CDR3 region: CSATGTLEQYF. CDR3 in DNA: TGCAGTGCTACTGGGACGTTGGAGCAGTACTTC.